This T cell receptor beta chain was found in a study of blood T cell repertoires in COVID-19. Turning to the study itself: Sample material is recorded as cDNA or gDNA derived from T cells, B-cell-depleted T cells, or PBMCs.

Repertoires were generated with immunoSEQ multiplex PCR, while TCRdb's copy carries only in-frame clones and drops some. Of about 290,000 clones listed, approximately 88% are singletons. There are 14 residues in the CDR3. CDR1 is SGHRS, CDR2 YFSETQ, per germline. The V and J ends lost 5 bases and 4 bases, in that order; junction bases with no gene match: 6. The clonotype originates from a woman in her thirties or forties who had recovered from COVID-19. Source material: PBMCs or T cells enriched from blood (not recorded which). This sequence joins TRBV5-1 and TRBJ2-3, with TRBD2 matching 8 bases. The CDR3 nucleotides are TGCGCCAGCAGGATTAGCGGGGACGCAGATACGCAGTATTTT. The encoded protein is CASRISGDADTQYF.